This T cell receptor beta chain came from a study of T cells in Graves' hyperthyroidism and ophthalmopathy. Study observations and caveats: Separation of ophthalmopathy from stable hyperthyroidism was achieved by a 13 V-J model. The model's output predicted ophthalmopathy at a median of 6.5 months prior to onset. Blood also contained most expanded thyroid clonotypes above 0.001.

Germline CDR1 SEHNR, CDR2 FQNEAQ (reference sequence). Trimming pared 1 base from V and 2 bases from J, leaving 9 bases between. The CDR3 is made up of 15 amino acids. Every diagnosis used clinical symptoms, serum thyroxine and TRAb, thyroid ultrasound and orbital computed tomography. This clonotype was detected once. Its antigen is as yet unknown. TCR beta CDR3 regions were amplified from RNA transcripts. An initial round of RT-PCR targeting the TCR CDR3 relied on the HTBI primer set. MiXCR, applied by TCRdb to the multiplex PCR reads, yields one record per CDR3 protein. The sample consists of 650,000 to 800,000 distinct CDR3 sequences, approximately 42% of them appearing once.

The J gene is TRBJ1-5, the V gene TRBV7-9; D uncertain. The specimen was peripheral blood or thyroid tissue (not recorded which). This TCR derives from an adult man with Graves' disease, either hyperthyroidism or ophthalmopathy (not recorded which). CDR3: CASSLGLEGNQPQHF. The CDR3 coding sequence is TGTGCCAGCAGCTTAGGCCTGGAGGGCAATCAGCCCCAGCATTTT.